This TCR beta chain appears in the sequencing data of a study of blood T cell repertoires in COVID-19. Study-level background: Material from acute and convalescent COVID-19 was sourced from the United States, Italy and Spain. Sample material is recorded as cDNA or gDNA derived from T cells, B-cell-depleted T cells, or PBMCs.

In the original workflow: For nucleated cells, counts were estimated from reference gene primer amplification. The table came from immunoSEQ multiplex PCR; TCRdb's copy has only in-frame clones and leaves some out. That table is the source of V, J and clone size, and D and trimming were worked out from the DNA. The sample yields fewer than 250,000 clones, around 82% seen once. Germline CDR1 reads SGHTA; CDR2 reads FQGNSA. Deletions cut 1 base from V and 2 bases from J, with 6 bases between. The CDR3 is 14 amino acids. This chain connects TRBV7-2 to TRBJ1-5; D is uncertain. The sequenced sample was peripheral blood. This receptor was obtained from a man aged 50 to 59 with active or convalescent COVID-19. The CDR3 DNA follows: TGTGCCAGCAGCTTAGTTCCCGGCAATCAGCCCCAGCATTTT. Amino acid sequence: CASSLVPGNQPQHF. Full variable domain (missing parts from reference TRBV7-2 and TRBJ1-5): GAGVSQSPSNKVTEKGKDVELRCDPISGHTALYWYRQSLGQGLEFLIYFQGNSAPDKSGLPSDRFSAERTGGSVSTLTIQRTQQEDSAVYLCASSLVPGNQPQHFGDGTRLSIL.